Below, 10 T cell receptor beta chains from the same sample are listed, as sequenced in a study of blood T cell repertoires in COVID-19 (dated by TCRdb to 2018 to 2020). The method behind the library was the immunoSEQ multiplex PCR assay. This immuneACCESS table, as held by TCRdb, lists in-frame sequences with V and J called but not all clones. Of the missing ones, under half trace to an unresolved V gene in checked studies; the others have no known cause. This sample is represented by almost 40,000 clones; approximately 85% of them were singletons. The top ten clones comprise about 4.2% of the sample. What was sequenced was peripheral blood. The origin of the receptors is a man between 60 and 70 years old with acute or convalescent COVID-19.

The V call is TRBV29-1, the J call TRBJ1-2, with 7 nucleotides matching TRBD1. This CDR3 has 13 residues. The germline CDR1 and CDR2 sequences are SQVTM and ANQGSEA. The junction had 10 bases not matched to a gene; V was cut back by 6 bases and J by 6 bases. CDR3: CSVEQGLSDGYTF. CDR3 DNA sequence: TGCAGCGTGGAACAGGGGCTCTCGGATGGCTACACCTTC.

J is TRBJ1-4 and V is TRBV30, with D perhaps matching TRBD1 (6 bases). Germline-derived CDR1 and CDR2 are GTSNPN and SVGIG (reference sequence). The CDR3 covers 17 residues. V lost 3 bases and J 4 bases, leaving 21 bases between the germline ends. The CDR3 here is CAWSVGGGDGGNEKLFF. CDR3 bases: TGTGCCTGGAGCGTTGGCGGGGGCGACGGGGGTAATGAAAAACTGTTTTTT.

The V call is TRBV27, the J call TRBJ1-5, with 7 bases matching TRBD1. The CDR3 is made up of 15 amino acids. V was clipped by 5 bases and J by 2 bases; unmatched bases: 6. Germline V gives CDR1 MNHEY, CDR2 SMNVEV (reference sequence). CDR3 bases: TGTGCCAGCAGTCCGTCAACAGGGGGCAATCAGCCCCAGCATTTT. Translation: CASSPSTGGNQPQHF.

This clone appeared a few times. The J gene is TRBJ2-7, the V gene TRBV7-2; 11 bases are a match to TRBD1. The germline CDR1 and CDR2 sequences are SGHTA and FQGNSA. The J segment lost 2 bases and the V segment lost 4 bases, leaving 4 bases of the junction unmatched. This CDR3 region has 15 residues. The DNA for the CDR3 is TGTGCCAGCAGCTCCCGGGACAGGGGGGCCTACGAGCAGTACTTC. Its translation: CASSSRDRGAYEQYF.

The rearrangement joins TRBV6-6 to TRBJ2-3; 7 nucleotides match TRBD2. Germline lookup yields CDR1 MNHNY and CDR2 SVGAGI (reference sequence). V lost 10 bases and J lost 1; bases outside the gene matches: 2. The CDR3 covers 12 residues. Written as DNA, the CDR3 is TGTGCCACCAGCGGGGGCACAGATACGCAGTATTTT. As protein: CATSGGTDTQYF.

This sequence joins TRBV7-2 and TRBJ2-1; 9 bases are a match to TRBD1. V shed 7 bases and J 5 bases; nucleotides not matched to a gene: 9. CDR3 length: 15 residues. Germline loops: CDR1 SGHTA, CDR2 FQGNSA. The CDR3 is CASTFRDRVNNEQFF. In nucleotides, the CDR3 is TGTGCCAGCACCTTCCGGGACAGGGTGAACAATGAGCAGTTCTTC. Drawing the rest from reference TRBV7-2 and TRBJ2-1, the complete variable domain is GAGVSQSPSNKVTEKGKDVELRCDPISGHTALYWYRQSLGQGLEFLIYFQGNSAPDKSGLPSDRFSAERTGGSVSTLTIQRTQQEDSAVYLCASTFRDRVNNEQFFGPGTRLTVL.

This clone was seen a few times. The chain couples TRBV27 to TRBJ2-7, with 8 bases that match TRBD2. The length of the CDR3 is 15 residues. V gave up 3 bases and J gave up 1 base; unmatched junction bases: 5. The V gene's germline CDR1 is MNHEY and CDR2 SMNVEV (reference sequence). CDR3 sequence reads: CASSLTSERSYEQYF. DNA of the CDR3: TGTGCCAGCAGTTTGACTAGCGAGCGATCCTACGAGCAGTACTTC.

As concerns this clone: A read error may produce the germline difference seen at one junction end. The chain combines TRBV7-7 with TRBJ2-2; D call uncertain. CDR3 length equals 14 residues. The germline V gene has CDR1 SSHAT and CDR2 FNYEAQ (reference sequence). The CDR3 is CASSLYSNTGELFF. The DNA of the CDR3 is TGTGCTAGCAGCTTATACAGTAACACCGGGGAGCTGTTTTTT.

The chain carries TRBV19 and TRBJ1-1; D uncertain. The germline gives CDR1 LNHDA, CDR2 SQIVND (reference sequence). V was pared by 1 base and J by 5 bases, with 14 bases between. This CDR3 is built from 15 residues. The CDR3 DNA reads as TGTGCCAGTAGTATAGGGAACGGGATGGGGACTGAAGCTTTCTTT. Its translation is CASSIGNGMGTEAFF.

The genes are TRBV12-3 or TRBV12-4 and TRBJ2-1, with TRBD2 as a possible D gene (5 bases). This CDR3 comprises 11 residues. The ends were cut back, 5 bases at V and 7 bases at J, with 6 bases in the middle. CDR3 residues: CASSPGNEQFF. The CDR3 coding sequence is TGTGCCAGCAGTCCGGGGAATGAGCAGTTCTTC.